This TCR beta chain was identified in a study of beta chain features in type 1 diabetes. Regarding the study as a whole: Moderate but significant shortening of TCRB CDR3s was recorded in all four CD4+ subsets from Type 1 diabetes patients. Over-representation of high TCR-expressing cells was a possible consequence of cDNA sequencing. Any HLA-type effect on TCRB rearrangement remained unresolved here. Healthy donors had naive, central memory and Treg TCRB repertoires that appeared less similar than those seen among patients.

Reverse transcribing all isolated RNA meant expressed TCRB transcripts were sequenced. The data were produced by immunoSEQ multiplex PCR, yet TCRdb's version contains in-frame clones alone and is incomplete. This repertoire shows about 230,000 clones, 15% to 20% found once; its top ten account for about 0.078%. This clone was found a few times. Its antigen is not known. Trimming took off 5 bases at V and 0 bases at J, with 11 bases between the two ends. Germline CDR1 and CDR2: SGHTA and FQGNSA. This CDR3 has 15 amino acids. This clonotype was obtained from a man under 40 with type 1 diabetes. Sequenced sample: naive CD4+ T cells from blood. V gene TRBV7-2 combines with J gene TRBJ1-3; D not resolved. The CDR3 sequence: CASSRPRPSGNTIYF. As DNA, the CDR3 is TGTGCCAGCAGCCGTCCGAGGCCCTCTGGAAACACCATATATTTT.